The sample holds one count of the clone carrying this TCR beta chain. What it binds is unknown. This specimen comes from a study of cytomegalovirus exposure and HLA in healthy donors. 13 Jbeta primers and 60 Vbeta primers were used for the PCR. The protocol was immunoSEQ multiplex PCR, while the TCRdb copy is restricted to in-frame clones and leaves out a portion. The data contain 150,000 to 200,000 clones, approximately 81% of them singletons. V was clipped by 9 bases and J by 0 bases, with 8 bases between them. CDR1 is LNHDA, CDR2 SQIVND, per germline (reference sequence). The CDR3 is made up of 13 amino acids. Whole-study findings and limits: Association of a missense DCLRE1C variant with TCR beta V- and J-gene trimming was reported in a later analysis. Among the most significant clusters, several appeared linked to common viral pathogens in a later analysis. Many donors shared some public TCRs, even though most TCR sequences were rare.

The sequence derives from a woman between 18 and 30 years old in good health and CMV-seropositive. V gene TRBV19 combines with J gene TRBJ1-4; D unclear. The specimen sequenced was PBMCs. The CDR3 loop reads CASRDATNEKLFF. The DNA of the CDR3 is TGTGCCAGCCGAGATGCAACTAATGAAAAACTGTTTTTT.